This TCR beta chain was obtained from a study of shared clonotypes between healthy human individuals. Findings and limits, study-wide: Shared clonotypes: approximately 5.3% naive CD4, about 3.5% naive CD8, about 2.5% memory CD4, under 0.5% memory CD8. Unshared clonotypes carried lower generation probabilities than those common to all four donors.

This CDR3 spans 17 amino acids. The V gene lost 0 bases and the J gene lost 0 bases, with 12 bases spanning the gap. The germline V gene has CDR1 MDHEN and CDR2 SYDVKM. Each donor was a Caucasian adult residing in Nashville, Tennessee. A split of CD4+ cells into CD45RA+ naive and CD45RA-negative memory subsets was performed. Of note for this clone: Its antigen is as yet unknown.

Profiled with immunoSEQ multiplex PCR; TCRdb holds only in-frame clones, not every one. The sample holds roughly 2.5 million clones, 85% to 95% seen once. The rearrangement links TRBV28 to TRBJ1-5, with D tentatively TRBD1 (5 bases). The clonotype originates from a man aged 18-30 years in good health. Sequenced input: naive CD4+ T cells sorted from blood. Regarding subset: CD45RA+ positively selected. CDR3: CASSLWQGGYSNQPQHF. CDR3 nucleotide sequence: TGTGCCAGCAGTTTATGGCAGGGAGGATATAGCAATCAGCCCCAGCATTTT.